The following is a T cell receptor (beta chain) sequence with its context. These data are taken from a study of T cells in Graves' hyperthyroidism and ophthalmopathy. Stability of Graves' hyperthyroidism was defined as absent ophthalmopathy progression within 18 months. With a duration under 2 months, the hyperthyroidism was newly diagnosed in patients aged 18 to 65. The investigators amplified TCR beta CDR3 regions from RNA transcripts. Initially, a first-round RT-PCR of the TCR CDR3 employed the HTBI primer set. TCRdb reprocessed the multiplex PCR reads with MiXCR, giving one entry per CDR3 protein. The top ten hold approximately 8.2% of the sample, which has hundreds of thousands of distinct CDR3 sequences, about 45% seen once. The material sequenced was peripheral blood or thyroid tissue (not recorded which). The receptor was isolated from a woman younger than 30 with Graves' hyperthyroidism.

The CDR3 here is CASSLLRSEQYF. In DNA, the CDR3 is TGTGCCAGCAGCTTACTGAGGTCCGAGCAGTACTTC. J is TRBJ2-7 and V is TRBV7-9, with no clear D. CDR3 size: 12 residues. CDR1 is SEHNR and CDR2 is FQNEAQ in the germline V gene (reference sequence). Trimming shortened V by 2 bases and J by 6 bases, and 8 bases separated the two germline ends.